This T cell receptor beta chain was recorded in a study of OX40 agonist ivuxolimab in advanced cancers. Study in general: Having had anti-PD-1, anti-PD-L1 or anti-CTLA-4 therapy before was allowed, and roughly 40% had some. The study, taken as a whole, reports: Partial responders treated at 0.1-3.0 mg/kg exhibited clonal expansion among the lowest measured. The mean number of expanded clones was higher in CD8+ T cells than in CD4+.

A remark on this clone: The antigen is undetermined.

This CDR3 is 14 amino acids long. Trimming took 6 bases from V and 1 from J, leaving 13 bases between them. Germline loops: CDR1 SNHLY, CDR2 FYNNEI. Sequencing was performed with immunoSEQ multiplex PCR; in TCRdb, only in-frame clones are kept and a portion is missing. The repertoire consists of about 35,000 clones, with around 70% occurring once and the leading ten covering under 20%. This chain connects TRBV2 to TRBJ2-7; D not certain. This TCR came from an adult with an advanced solid tumor such as melanoma, head and neck, liver or kidney cancer. The specimen was CD4+ or CD8+ T cells sorted from blood, collected in a trial of the OX40 agonist ivuxolimab. The CDR3 sequence is CASSQDVTSYEQYF. CDR3 DNA: TGTGCCAGCAGCCAGGACGTTACGTCCTACGAGCAGTACTTC.